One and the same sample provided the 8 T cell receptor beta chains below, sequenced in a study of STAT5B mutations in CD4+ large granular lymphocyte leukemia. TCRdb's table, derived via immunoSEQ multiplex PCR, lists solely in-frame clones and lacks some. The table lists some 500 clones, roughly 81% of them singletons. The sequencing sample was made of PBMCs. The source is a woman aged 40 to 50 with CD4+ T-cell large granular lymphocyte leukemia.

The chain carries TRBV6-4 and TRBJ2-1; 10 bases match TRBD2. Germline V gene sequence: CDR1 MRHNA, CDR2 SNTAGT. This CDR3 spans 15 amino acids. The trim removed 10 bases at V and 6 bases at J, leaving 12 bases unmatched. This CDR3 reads CATKPLAGVSNEQFF. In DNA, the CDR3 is TGTGCCACCAAGCCTCTAGCGGGAGTATCCAATGAGCAGTTCTTC.

CDR3 in DNA: TGCGCCAGCAGCTTGCAGGGAACGGGATCTGGAAACACCATATATTTT. Its protein is CASSLQGTGSGNTIYF. The V and J genes are TRBV5-1 and TRBJ1-3; perhaps TRBD1 as D (5 bases). The CDR3 totals 16 residues. Trimming removed 1 base at V and 1 base at J, with 12 bases between. CDR1 SGHRS and CDR2 YFSETQ come from the germline V gene. Full variable domain (outside the CDR3, taken from reference TRBV5-1 and TRBJ1-3): KAGVTQTPRYLIKTRGQQVTLSCSPISGHRSVSWYQQTPGQGLQFLFEYFSETQRNKGNFPGRFSGRQFSNSRSEMNVSTLELGDSALYLCASSLQGTGSGNTIYFGEGSWLTVV.

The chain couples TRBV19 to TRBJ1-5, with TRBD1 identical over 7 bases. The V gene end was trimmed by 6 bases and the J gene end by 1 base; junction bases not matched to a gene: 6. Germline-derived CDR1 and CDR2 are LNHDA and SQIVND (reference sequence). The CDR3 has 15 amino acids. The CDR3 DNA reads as TGTGCCAGTAGAAGACAGGGTGGGAGCAATCAGCCCCAGCATTTT. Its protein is CASRRQGGSNQPQHF.

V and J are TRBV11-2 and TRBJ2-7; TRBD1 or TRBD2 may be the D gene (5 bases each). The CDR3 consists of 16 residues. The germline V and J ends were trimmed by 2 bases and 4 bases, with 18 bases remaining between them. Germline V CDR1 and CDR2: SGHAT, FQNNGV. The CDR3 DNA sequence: TGTGCCAGCAGCTTACAATCGGGACGGCTTGTATACGAGCAGTACTTC. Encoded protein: CASSLQSGRLVYEQYF.

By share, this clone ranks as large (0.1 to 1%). The CDR3 DNA follows: TGTGCCAGTAGTATAGGCAGGAACACTGAAGCTTTCTTT. Translating it yields CASSIGRNTEAFF. The gene calls are TRBV19 and TRBJ1-1, with D unclear. The CDR3 totals 13 residues. Trimming removed 1 base from V and 1 base from J, with 4 bases in between. Germline V gene lookup returns CDR1 LNHDA and CDR2 SQIVND (reference sequence).

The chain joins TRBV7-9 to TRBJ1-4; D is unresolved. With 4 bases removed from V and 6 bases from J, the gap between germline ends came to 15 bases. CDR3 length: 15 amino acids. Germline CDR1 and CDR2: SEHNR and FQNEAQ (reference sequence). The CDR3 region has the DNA TGTGCCAGCAGCTCTCCCATGGGTTGGGATGAAAAACTGTTTTTT. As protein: CASSSPMGWDEKLFF. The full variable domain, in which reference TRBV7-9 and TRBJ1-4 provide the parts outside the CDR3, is DTGVSQNPRHKITKRGQNVTFRCDPISEHNRLYWYRQTLGQGPEFLTYFQNEAQLEKSRLLSDRFSAERPKGSFSTLEIQRTEQGDSAMYLCASSSPMGWDEKLFFGSGTQLSVL.

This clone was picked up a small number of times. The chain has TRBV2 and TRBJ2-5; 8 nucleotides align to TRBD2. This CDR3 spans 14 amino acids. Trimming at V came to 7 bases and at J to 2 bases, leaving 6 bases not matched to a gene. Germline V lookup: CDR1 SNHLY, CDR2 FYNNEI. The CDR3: CASTGLADQETQYF. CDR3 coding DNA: TGTGCCAGCACTGGACTAGCAGATCAAGAGACCCAGTACTTC. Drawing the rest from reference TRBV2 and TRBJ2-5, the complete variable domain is EPEVTQTPSHQVTQMGQEVILRCVPISNHLYFYWYRQILGQKVEFLVSFYNNEISEKSEIFDDQFSVERPDGSNFTLKIRSTKLEDSAMYFCASTGLADQETQYFGPGTRLLVL.

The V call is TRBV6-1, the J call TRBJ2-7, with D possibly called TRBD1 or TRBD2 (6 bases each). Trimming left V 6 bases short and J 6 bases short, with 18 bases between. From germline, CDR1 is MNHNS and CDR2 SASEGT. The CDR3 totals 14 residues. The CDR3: CASRNTGFGSEQYF. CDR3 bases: TGTGCCAGCAGAAATACAGGGTTCGGGAGCGAGCAGTACTTC.